Listed below are T cell receptor beta chains from one sample, sequenced in a study of OX40 agonist ivuxolimab in advanced cancers. Method: immunoSEQ multiplex PCR; TCRdb's copy keeps in-frame clones and lacks some. The sample yields approximately 58,000 clones, 86% seen once. The material was CD4+ or CD8+ T cells sorted from blood, obtained in a trial of the OX40 agonist ivuxolimab. Receptors originate from an adult with an advanced solid tumor such as melanoma, head and neck, liver or kidney cancer. Both conserved end residues are part of each CDR3. D genes are given only for firm matches. Some rows mark clone size as missing; the rest say once, few, many or name a class of expanded clone.

TRBJ1-5	TRBV19	TRBD1	.	TGTGCCAGTAGTCGAGAGACAGGGGGGACTTGGGGCAATCAGCCCCAGCATTTT	CASSRETGGTWGNQPQHF
TRBJ2-7	TRBV7-3	.	.	TGTGCCAGCAGCTTAAGCGGATCCTACGAGCAGTACTTC	CASSLSGSYEQYF
TRBJ2-1	TRBV6-1	TRBD2	.	TGTGCCGGTAGACTAGCGGGGGGGAGGGGTGAGCAGTTCTTC	CAGRLAGGRGEQFF
TRBJ2-7	TRBV28	TRBD1	.	TGTGCCATCGGAGGCGGGACAGGTGCTATCTACGAGCAGTACTTC	CAIGGGTGAIYEQYF
TRBJ1-3	TRBV7-2	TRBD1	.	TGTGCCAGCAGTTCCGGACAGGGAACTGGAAACACCATATATTTT	CASSSGQGTGNTIYF
TRBJ2-2	TRBV7-2	TRBD2	.	TGTGCCAGCAGCCCCCCGGGACTAGCGGGGGGGGGAACCGGGGAGCTGTTTTTT	CASSPPGLAGGGTGELFF
TRBJ1-6	TRBV11-2	.	.	TGTGCCAGCAGCTTAGGGTCCCTGGTGACACCCCTCCACTTT	CASSLGSLVTPLHF
TRBJ2-1	TRBV28	.	few	TGTGCCAGCAGCCTCCCGGGGATATACAATGAGCAGTTCTTC	CASSLPGIYNEQFF
TRBJ1-6	TRBV6-1	.	.	TGTGCCAGCAGTGAGGGGGTTAATTCACCCCTCCACTTT	CASSEGVNSPLHF
TRBJ2-5	TRBV14	TRBD1	few	TGTGCCAGCAGCCCAGGACAGGGGGCGAGGGAGACCCAGTACTTC	CASSPGQGARETQYF
TRBJ1-2	TRBV6-1	TRBD1	.	TGTGCCAGCACTTCACCGGGACAGGGCGGCTATGGCTACACCTTC	CASTSPGQGGYGYTF
TRBJ2-3	TRBV6-5	.	once	TGTGCCAGCAGTTATCCCGACACCCGCACAGATACGCAGTATTTT	CASSYPDTRTDTQYF
TRBJ2-2	TRBV7-2	.	.	TGTGCCAGCAGCTTAGGTTATCAGCGGGCGGGCGGGGAGCTGTTTTTT	CASSLGYQRAGGELFF
TRBJ2-7	TRBV14	.	.	TGTGCCAGCAGGGGGGAGTCCTACGAGCAGTACTTC	CASRGESYEQYF
TRBJ1-6	TRBV30	.	.	TGTGCCTGGACCCCTCAGACTAATTCACCCCTCCACTTT	CAWTPQTNSPLHF
TRBJ1-2	TRBV28	.	.	TGTGCCAGCGAACCCTCAGCGAACTATGGCTACACCTTC	CASEPSANYGYTF
TRBJ2-5	TRBV5-4	TRBD1	.	TGTGCCAGCAGCTTTCAAACAGGGGATGGAGAGACCCAGTACTTC	CASSFQTGDGETQYF
TRBJ1-1	TRBV6-6	.	.	TGTGCCAGCAGTTACCTCCGGGGAAAAGCTTTCTTT	CASSYLRGKAFF
TRBJ1-5	TRBV19	.	.	TGTGCCAGTAGTATTAGGTCCCTTAGCAATCAGCCCCAGCATTTT	CASSIRSLSNQPQHF
TRBJ1-1	TRBV19	.	once	TGTGCCAGTAGGGGACTAGAGGCTGAAGCTTTCTTT	CASRGLEAEAFF
TRBJ1-5	TRBV2	.	.	TGTGCCAGCACTCCGCCCCGGAACCTGAATCAGCCCCAGCATTTT	CASTPPRNLNQPQHF
TRBJ1-1	TRBV5-5	.	once	TGTGCCAGCAGCTTTGAGCCCATCACTGAAGCTTTCTTT	CASSFEPITEAFF
TRBJ2-3	TRBV6-5	TRBD1	.	TGTGCCAGCAGGTACAGGGGTGGGGGCACAGATACGCAGTATTTT	CASRYRGGGTDTQYF
TRBJ2-5	TRBV9	.	.	TGTGCCAGCAGCGTAGGTAATAGCCCCCAAGAGACCCAGTACTTC	CASSVGNSPQETQYF
TRBJ2-7	TRBV18	.	.	TGTGCCAGCTCACCACCGACAATTTACGAGCAGTACTTC	CASSPPTIYEQYF
TRBJ2-5	TRBV14	.	.	TGTGCCAGCAGCCAAACAACCGCGACAGGGACCCAGTACTTC	CASSQTTATGTQYF
TRBJ2-3	TRBV28	.	.	TGTGCCAGCAGTTCCTCCAGACAGTCAGGAGATACGCAGTATTTT	CASSSSRQSGDTQYF
TRBJ2-2	TRBV5-1	.	.	TGCGCCAGCAGCTTGGCCAGGGGCGCGAGCACCGGGGAGCTGTTTTTT	CASSLARGASTGELFF
TRBJ2-5	TRBV18	.	.	TGTGCCAGCTCACCCTCGGGAGTTGGAGAGACCCAGTACTTC	CASSPSGVGETQYF
TRBJ1-5	TRBV7-9	TRBD1	.	TGTGCCAGCAGTCAGGACAGGTCCAATCAGCCCCAGCATTTT	CASSQDRSNQPQHF
TRBJ2-3	TRBV11-2	TRBD2	.	TGTGCCAGCAGCCAGTGGGCGGGGGGGACAGATACGCAGTATTTT	CASSQWAGGTDTQYF
TRBJ2-7	TRBV29-1	.	.	TGCAGCGTTGAAACGGGGAGATTCTACGAGCAGTACTTC	CSVETGRFYEQYF
TRBJ2-1	TRBV30	.	.	TGTGCCTGGAACTCGTATGGAAATGAGCAGTTCTTC	CAWNSYGNEQFF
TRBJ1-5	TRBV7-9	.	few	TGTGCCAGCAGCTACGGACAATCGGGGAATCAGCCCCAGCATTTT	CASSYGQSGNQPQHF
TRBJ1-5	TRBV19	.	.	TGTGCCAGTAGTGGTGACTCTGGAATGGGTCAGCCCCAGCATTTT	CASSGDSGMGQPQHF
TRBJ2-1	TRBV28	TRBD2	.	TGTGCCAGCAGCTCCCCTAGCGGGGGGGCAAATGAGCAGTTCTTC	CASSSPSGGANEQFF
TRBJ1-1	TRBV18	.	.	TGTGCCAGCTCACCACCGTCGAGTTGGGACACTGAAGCTTTCTTT	CASSPPSSWDTEAFF
TRBJ1-6	TRBV7-9	.	.	TGTGCCAGCAGCTCAGGGAGCTCCTATAATTCACCCCTCCACTTT	CASSSGSSYNSPLHF
TRBJ1-2	TRBV6-1	.	once	TGTGCCAGCAGTGAAGGGGTTGGGGGCTATGGCTACACCTTC	CASSEGVGGYGYTF
TRBJ2-3	TRBV5-1	.	.	TGCGCCAGCAGTCGTGGGGGTTTGGCAGATACGCAGTATTTT	CASSRGGLADTQYF
TRBJ2-5	TRBV4-3	TRBD1	.	TGCGCCAGCAGCATACCGGGACAGGGTAGGGAGACCCAGTACTTC	CASSIPGQGRETQYF
TRBJ2-3	TRBV10-3	.	once	TGTGCCATCAGCGCACAGGGGGGGGATGGAGATACGCAGTATTTT	CAISAQGGDGDTQYF
TRBJ1-5	TRBV28	TRBD1	.	TGTGCCAGCAGGGAAACTTCGACAGGGGCCGGGCTAGCCCAGCATTTT	CASRETSTGAGLAQHF
TRBJ2-5	TRBV27	.	.	TGTGCCAGCAGCGAGACCCAGTACTTC	CASSETQYF
TRBJ2-7	TRBV5-1	TRBD1	.	TGCGCCAGCAGCCTGCAGGGGGCGGGTAGAAGCGAGCAGTACTTC	CASSLQGAGRSEQYF
TRBJ1-2	TRBV7-6	.	.	TGTGCCAGCAGCCCCTCGTCAAAAGCTAACTATGGCTACACCTTC	CASSPSSKANYGYTF
TRBJ1-5	TRBV4-1	.	.	TGCGCCAGCAGCCGAGAACGAGGCAATCAGCCCCAGCATTTT	CASSRERGNQPQHF
TRBJ2-1	TRBV7-8	.	.	TGTGCCAGCAGCTTAGGGCGGGAATACAATGAGCAGTTCTTC	CASSLGREYNEQFF
TRBJ2-1	TRBV19	.	.	TGTGCCAGTAGTATATCGAGGGTCCCTGAGCAGTTCTTC	CASSISRVPEQFF
TRBJ1-1	TRBV11-3	.	.	TGTGCCAGCAGCTCTTATACCTCCATGAACACTGAAGCTTTCTTT	CASSSYTSMNTEAFF
TRBJ2-7	TRBV5-5	.	.	TGTGCCAGCAGCCCCCGGGACTTTGGCGAGCAGTACTTC	CASSPRDFGEQYF
TRBJ2-5	TRBV11-2	TRBD1	.	TGTGCCAGCAGCTTAGGGGGACAGGGGTCAGGAGAGACCCAGTACTTC	CASSLGGQGSGETQYF
TRBJ2-7	TRBV2	TRBD1	.	TGTGCCAGCAGTTTACCCGGGACAGGTTTTGGCGAGCAGTACTTC	CASSLPGTGFGEQYF
TRBJ2-7	TRBV7-2	.	.	TGTGCCAGCAGCCTTTCTAGAACCTACGAGCAGTACTTC	CASSLSRTYEQYF
TRBJ1-5	TRBV19	TRBD1	.	TGTGCCAGTAGTCCTTCAGGGGGCAGCAATCAGCCCCAGCATTTT	CASSPSGGSNQPQHF
TRBJ2-1	TRBV9	TRBD2	.	TGTGCCAGCAGCTACTCGGCTACGGGAGGCGTCTACAATGAGCAGTTCTTC	CASSYSATGGVYNEQFF
TRBJ1-2	TRBV29-1	.	.	TGCAGCGTTGACAGGGGAGGCTATGGCTACACCTTC	CSVDRGGYGYTF
TRBJ1-5	TRBV30	.	.	TGTGCCTGGAGGGGTGTAGGCAATCAGCCCCAGCATTTT	CAWRGVGNQPQHF
TRBJ2-3	TRBV9	TRBD1	.	TGTGCCAGCAGCCTAGGACAGGGAACAGATACGCAGTATTTT	CASSLGQGTDTQYF